The TCR beta chain under discussion was sequenced for a study of glioma-infiltrating T cells. Using RNA template, CDR3s of TCR alpha and beta were amplified with iRepertoire arm-PCR. Each CDR3 protein gets one entry after TCRdb re-called the multiplex PCR reads with MiXCR. Among more than 350,000 distinct CDR3 sequences, 35% to 45% were seen once, and the ten largest hold more than 10%. This clonotype was detected ten times or more. The V end lost 5 bases, the J end lost 8 bases, and 10 bases lay between the germline ends. Per the germline V gene, CDR1 is MDHEN and CDR2 is SYDVKM. The CDR3 sequence is 12 residues long.

This chain connects TRBV28 to TRBJ2-4; a possible D gene is TRBD2 (5 bases). The sequence came from a human donor with low-grade glioma or glioblastoma, undergoing nonglioma brain surgery, or in good health (not recorded which). Sequencing was done on a sample of glioma tissue, nonneoplastic brain tissue, or PBMCs (not recorded which). The CDR3 loop reads CASSNDGDIQYF. CDR3 DNA sequence: TGTGCCAGCAGTAATGACGGGGACATTCAGTACTTC.